A single sample is the source of the 14 T cell receptor beta chains below, sequenced in a study of PD-1 blockade in classical Hodgkin lymphoma. Only in-frame clones appear in the TCRdb table, and some are missing; sequencing was by immunoSEQ multiplex PCR. The sample has about 44,000 clones; less than 75% are singletons. As for time point: cycle 4 day 1 (C4D1), after around six weeks of nivolumab. Autologous stem cell transplantation was followed by relapse in every patient, and brentuximab vedotin exposure varied. This material consisted of peripheral blood mononuclear cells (PBMCs), taken before the fourth cycle of nivolumab. The receptors come from a human donor with classical Hodgkin lymphoma.

J is TRBJ2-7 and V is TRBV5-1, with TRBD2 matching over 10 bases. CDR3 length: 14 residues. CDR1 is SGHRS and CDR2 is YFSETQ in the germline V gene. The ends lost 5 bases at V and 1 base at J; junction bases unmatched: 3. The CDR3 DNA is TGCGCCAGCAGTCCTAGCGGGGGTTCCTACGAGCAGTACTTC. This translates into CASSPSGGSYEQYF.

The rearrangement links TRBV6-6 to TRBJ1-1, with TRBD1 identical over 8 bases. J lost 4 bases, V lost 6 bases, and 4 bases had no gene match. The CDR3 is 13 residues long. Germline loops: CDR1 MNHNY, CDR2 SVGAGI (reference sequence). The CDR3 DNA is TGTGCCAGCAGGATCACAGGGGGCACTGAAGCTTTCTTT. This sequence encodes CASRITGGTEAFF.

The gene calls are TRBV11-3 and TRBJ1-3; 7 nucleotides agree with TRBD1. V shed 3 bases and J 2 bases; nucleotides not matched to a gene: 10. Germline values: CDR1 SGHNT, CDR2 YENEEA. The CDR3 covers 17 residues. The chain's CDR3 is CASSLYSGQGAGNTIYF. The CDR3 region has the DNA TGTGCCAGCAGCTTGTACTCCGGTCAGGGGGCTGGAAACACCATATATTTT.

This chain links TRBV5-8 with TRBJ2-6; D not certain. This CDR3 spans 16 amino acids. Trimming pared 2 bases from V and 4 bases from J, leaving 13 bases between. Germline loops: CDR1 SGHTS, CDR2 YDEGEE. The CDR3 protein is CASSFPRRVGANVLTF. The CDR3 nucleotides are TGTGCCAGCAGCTTTCCACGCCGGGTCGGGGCCAACGTCCTGACTTTC.

The rearrangement joins TRBV30 to TRBJ2-7; 9 positions match TRBD1. The germline CDR1 and CDR2 sequences are GTSNPN and SVGIG (reference sequence). The CDR3 covers 13 residues. V was pared by 3 bases and J by 5 bases, with 5 bases of the junction left unmatched. CDR3 in DNA: TGTGCCTGGAGCGAACAGGGGGCCAACGAGCAGTACTTC. Translated, it gives CAWSEQGANEQYF.

This clone is a singleton in its sample. V usage is TRBV7-9 and J usage is TRBJ2-3, with D uncertain. Germline CDR1 SEHNR, CDR2 FQNEAQ (reference sequence). V dropped 3 bases and J dropped 13 bases, with 20 bases sitting between them. The CDR3 sequence is 14 residues long. In DNA, the CDR3 is TGTGCCAGCAGCTTGGACCCCGGTCTTCCCCCTGAGTATTTT. This encodes CASSLDPGLPPEYF.

This clone was seen more than once but under ten times. This chain connects TRBV4-1 to TRBJ1-1, with unresolved D. The germline V and J ends were trimmed by 3 bases and 4 bases, with 15 bases remaining between them. The CDR3 sequence is 15 residues long. CDR1 is MGHRA and CDR2 is YSYEKL in the germline V gene. The CDR3 sequence: CASSQVRAGSTEAFF. CDR3 DNA: TGCGCCAGCAGCCAGGTTCGGGCTGGGAGCACTGAAGCTTTCTTT.

This sequence joins TRBV9 and TRBJ2-3, with 10 bases that match TRBD2. V dropped 6 bases and J dropped 7; count of bases not matched to a gene: 17. Germline V CDR1 and CDR2: SGDLS, YYNGEE. The CDR3 runs to 17 residues. As DNA, the CDR3 is TGTGCCAGCAACCGTCTAGGACTAGCGGAAGATATCTATACGCAGTATTTT. Translation: CASNRLGLAEDIYTQYF. Combining the CDR3 with reference TRBV9 and TRBJ2-3 gives the whole variable domain DSGVTQTPKHLITATGQRVTLRCSPRSGDLSVYWYQQSLDQGLQFLIQYYNGEERAKGNILERFSAQQFPDLHSELNLSSLELGDSALYFCASNRLGLAEDIYTQYFGPGTRLTVL.

The V and J genes are TRBV5-6 and TRBJ2-2, with 8 bases lining up with TRBD1. V lost 3 bases and J lost 5; bases outside the gene matches: 3. This CDR3 has 14 residues. The germline V gene has CDR1 SGHDT and CDR2 YYEEEE. The CDR3 here is CASSWTGRTGELFF. In DNA form, the CDR3 reads TGTGCCAGCAGCTGGACAGGGCGGACCGGGGAGCTGTTTTTT. The whole variable domain, remainder taken from reference TRBV5-6 and TRBJ2-2, is DAGVTQSPTHLIKTRGQQVTLRCSPKSGHDTVSWYQQALGQGPQFIFQYYEEEERQRGNFPDRFSGHQFPNYSSELNVNALLLGDSALYLCASSWTGRTGELFFGEGSRLTVL.

This rearrangement joins TRBV7-9 to TRBJ1-2; D not certain. The CDR3 is 10 residues long. Germline V gives CDR1 SEHNR, CDR2 FQNEAQ (reference sequence). Trimming pared 1 base from V and 6 bases from J, leaving 0 bases between. The CDR3 nucleotides read TGTGCCAGCAGCTTAGATGGCTACACCTTC. Its protein product is CASSLDGYTF.

This sequence joins TRBV30 and TRBJ2-7; TRBD2 matches at 7 bases. Germline lookup yields CDR1 GTSNPN and CDR2 SVGIG (reference sequence). There are 14 residues in the CDR3. Trimming at V came to 0 bases and at J to 2 bases, leaving 4 bases not matched to a gene. The CDR3 nucleotides read TGTGCCTGGAGTGTACGGGGGAGGGCCTACGAGCAGTACTTC. Encoded protein: CAWSVRGRAYEQYF.

The rearrangement joins TRBV4-2 to TRBJ1-4; possible D gene TRBD1, 5 bases. Germline V lookup: CDR1 LGHNA, CDR2 YNFKEQ. This CDR3 has 15 amino acids. The V end lost 4 bases, the J end lost 3 bases, and 12 bases lay between the germline ends. CDR3 region: CASSLQGGPNEKLFF. Here the CDR3 DNA reads TGTGCCAGCAGCCTTCAGGGAGGGCCTAATGAAAAACTGTTTTTT.

This chain links TRBV29-1 with TRBJ2-1; D might be TRBD2 (5 bases). The CDR3 consists of 11 residues. Germline V lookup: CDR1 SQVTM, CDR2 ANQGSEA. The ends were cut back, 7 bases at V and 5 bases at J, with 9 bases in the middle. The CDR3 region is CSAGENNEQFF. CDR3 sequence (DNA): TGCAGCGCCGGGGAGAACAATGAGCAGTTCTTC.

This chain joins TRBV15 and TRBJ1-2; D is unclear. V lost 0 bases and J lost 8, with 13 bases in between. The germline V gene has CDR1 LNHNV and CDR2 YYDKDF (reference sequence). This CDR3 region has 14 residues. CDR3 coding DNA: TGTGCCACCAGCAGAGATCGTGGTAGAGGCGGCTACACCTTC. Amino acids: CATSRDRGRGGYTF.